Below, one T cell receptor beta chain is given with its context. The sample belongs to a study of shared T cell receptors in the human thymus. V dropped 1 base and J dropped 0 bases, with 9 bases sitting between them. CDR1 and CDR2 (germline): SEHNR, FQNEAQ (reference sequence). This CDR3 region has 15 residues. Some clones are missing from TCRdb's copy, which holds only in-frame ones; the method was immunoSEQ multiplex PCR. The repertoire consists of about 610,000 clones, with roughly 90% occurring once and the leading ten covering approximately 0.011%. This sample also appeared in a second study, on human thymus T cells. From that second work: Having corrective surgery for congenital heart defects, healthy Finnish infants were the ones who donated. From resections taken during corrective heart surgery, the thymus tissue was obtained.

Material: thymocytes. The chain employs TRBV7-9 and TRBJ1-1, with D uncertain. This clonotype was obtained from a boy under two years old with a congenital heart defect. CDR3 coding DNA: TGTGCCAGCAGCTTAGGAGGATTCATGAACACTGAAGCTTTCTTT. It translates to CASSLGGFMNTEAFF.